The 8 T cell receptor beta chains in this list originate from one sample, sequenced in a study of shared clonotypes between healthy human individuals. Produced via immunoSEQ multiplex PCR; TCRdb's table is partial and in-frame only. The sample carries a few million clones, 85% to 95% recorded once. The sequenced material came from naive CD4+ T cells sorted from blood. This sample's subset: CD45RA+ positively selected. These receptors came from a man younger than 35 in good health.

This clone was counted only a few times. This same CDR3 is encoded by further DNA sequences in the sample. The V call is TRBV5-1, the J call TRBJ2-5, with D perhaps matching TRBD2 (7 bases). The ends were cut back, 0 bases at V and 2 bases at J, with 8 bases in the middle. The CDR3 totals 14 residues. CDR1 is SGHRS and CDR2 is YFSETQ in the germline V gene. The CDR3 sequence is CASSLEGGQETQYF. In DNA form, the CDR3 reads TGCGCCAGCAGCTTGGAGGGGGGGCAAGAGACCCAGTACTTC. Looking up the rest from reference TRBV5-1 and TRBJ2-5 gives the full variable domain: KAGVTQTPRYLIKTRGQQVTLSCSPISGHRSVSWYQQTPGQGLQFLFEYFSETQRNKGNFPGRFSGRQFSNSRSEMNVSTLELGDSALYLCASSLEGGQETQYFGPGTRLLVL.

The rearrangement links TRBV7-9 to TRBJ2-1, with D perhaps TRBD2 (5 bases). The CDR3 is 17 residues long. V shed 3 bases and J shed 7 bases, with 22 bases lying between them. Per the germline V gene, CDR1 is SEHNR and CDR2 is FQNEAQ (reference sequence). The CDR3 DNA sequence: TGTGCCAGCAGCTTTGGGAGCCTCGTACTCACTGGGAATGAGCAGTTCTTC. Residues: CASSFGSLVLTGNEQFF.

The chain uses TRBV7-2 and TRBJ1-1; no clear D. The CDR3 is 12 residues long. CDR1 and CDR2 from the germline V gene are SGHTA and FQGNSA. V was shortened by 5 bases and J by 0 bases, with 4 bases between the two germline ends. CDR3 protein: CASSVLNTEAFF. CDR3 coding DNA: TGTGCCAGCAGCGTCTTGAACACTGAAGCTTTCTTT. Full variable domain (outside the CDR3, taken from reference TRBV7-2 and TRBJ1-1): GAGVSQSPSNKVTEKGKDVELRCDPISGHTALYWYRQSLGQGLEFLIYFQGNSAPDKSGLPSDRFSAERTGGSVSTLTIQRTQQEDSAVYLCASSVLNTEAFFGQGTRLTVV.

V gene TRBV6-1 combines with J gene TRBJ2-7; either TRBD1 or TRBD2 may fit D (5 bases each). The CDR3 spans 14 residues. V lost 6 bases and J lost 0, with 12 bases in between. Germline assignment: CDR1 MNHNS and CDR2 SASEGT. DNA of the CDR3: TGTGCCAGCAGCCCAGTGGGGGTCTCCTACGAGCAGTACTTC. Translating gives CASSPVGVSYEQYF.

V and J are TRBV4-2 and TRBJ1-6, with D unclear. Trimming took 1 base from V and 0 from J, leaving 10 bases between them. The CDR3 covers 17 residues. Germline V CDR1 and CDR2: LGHNA, YNFKEQ. The CDR3, as DNA: TGTGCCAGCAGCCAAGCGGGCCCCATCTCCTATAATTCACCCCTCCACTTT. Translating it yields CASSQAGPISYNSPLHF.

The chain is built from TRBV21-1 and TRBJ2-7; the D call in the table, TRBD1, was not verified against the DNA. TRBV21-1 is a pseudogene locus. The CDR3 covers 14 residues. CDR3 in amino acids: CASSKRTGIGEQYF. The CDR3 DNA reads as TGTGCCAGCAGCAAACGGACAGGGATCGGCGAGCAGTACTTC.

This chain uses TRBV6-1 with TRBJ1-3; tentative D call: TRBD1 (5 bases). Germline V lookup: CDR1 MNHNS, CDR2 SASEGT. Trimming took off 4 bases at V and 0 bases at J, with 10 bases between the two ends. The CDR3 spans 15 residues. The CDR3 coding sequence is TGTGCCAGCAGTGTCCTCGGGGGCTCTGGAAACACCATATATTTT. The encoded protein is CASSVLGGSGNTIYF.

This chain uses TRBV29-1 with TRBJ1-3; tentative D call: TRBD1 (5 bases). In germline, CDR1 is SQVTM, CDR2 ANQGSEA. The CDR3 is 14 amino acids. Trimming took off 3 bases at V and 1 base at J, with 10 bases between the two ends. The CDR3 here is CSVDPGGSGNTIYF. The CDR3 nucleotides read TGCAGCGTTGACCCCGGGGGGTCTGGAAACACCATATATTTT.